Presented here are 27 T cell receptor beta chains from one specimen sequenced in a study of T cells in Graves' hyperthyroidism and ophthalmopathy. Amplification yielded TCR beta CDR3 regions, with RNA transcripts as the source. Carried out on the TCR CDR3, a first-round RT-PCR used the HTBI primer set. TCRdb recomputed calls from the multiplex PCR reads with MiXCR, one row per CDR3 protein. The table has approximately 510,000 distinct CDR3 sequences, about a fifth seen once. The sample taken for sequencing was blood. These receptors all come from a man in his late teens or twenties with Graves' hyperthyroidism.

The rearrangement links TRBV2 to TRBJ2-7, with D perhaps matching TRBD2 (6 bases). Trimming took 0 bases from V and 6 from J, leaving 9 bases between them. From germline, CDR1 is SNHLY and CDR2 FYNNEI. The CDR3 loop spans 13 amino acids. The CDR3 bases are TGTGCCAGCAGTGAAGCGAACGGGGGCGAGCAGTACTTC. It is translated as CASSEANGGEQYF.

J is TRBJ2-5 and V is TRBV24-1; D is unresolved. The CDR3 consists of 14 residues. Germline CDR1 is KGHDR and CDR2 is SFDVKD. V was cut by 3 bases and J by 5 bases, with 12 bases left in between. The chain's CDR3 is CATSDRTQAETQYF. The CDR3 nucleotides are TGTGCCACCAGTGATCGGACCCAGGCGGAGACCCAGTACTTC.

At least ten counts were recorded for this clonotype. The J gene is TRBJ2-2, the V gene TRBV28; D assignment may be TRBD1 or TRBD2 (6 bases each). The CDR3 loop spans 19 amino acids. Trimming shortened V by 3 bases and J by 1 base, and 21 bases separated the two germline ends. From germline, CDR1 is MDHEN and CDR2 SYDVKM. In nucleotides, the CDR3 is TGTGCCAGCAGTTTGCGTCTCGGAGGGACAAGTCAGAACACCGGGGAGCTGTTTTTT. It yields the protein CASSLRLGGTSQNTGELFF. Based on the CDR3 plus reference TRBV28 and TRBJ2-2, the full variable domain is DVKVTQSSRYLVKRTGEKVFLECVQDMDHENMFWYRQDPGLGLRLIYFSYDVKMKEKGDIPEGYSVSREKKERFSLILESASTNQTSMYLCASSLRLGGTSQNTGELFFGEGSRLTVL.

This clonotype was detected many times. CDR3 nucleotides: TGTGCCAGCAGCTTAGTGGGTGGACTAGCCAAAAACATTCAGTACTTC. This gives the protein CASSLVGGLAKNIQYF. This chain uses TRBV7-8 with TRBJ2-4; tentatively, D is TRBD2 (5 bases). The CDR3 loop spans 16 amino acids. The V end lost 1 base, the J end lost 0 bases, and 10 bases lay between the germline ends. Germline assignment: CDR1 SGHVS and CDR2 FQNEAQ.

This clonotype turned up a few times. The CDR3 DNA follows: TGTGCCAGCAGCGGTCAGGGGGCGCGTTACCACGAGCAGTACTTC. Translation gives CASSGQGARYHEQYF. The J gene is TRBJ2-7, the V gene TRBV13; TRBD1 aligns across 8 bases. J gave up 5 bases and V 5 bases, and 11 bases lay outside the gene matches. Per the germline V gene, CDR1 is PRHDT and CDR2 is FYEKMQ (reference sequence). The CDR3 covers 15 residues.

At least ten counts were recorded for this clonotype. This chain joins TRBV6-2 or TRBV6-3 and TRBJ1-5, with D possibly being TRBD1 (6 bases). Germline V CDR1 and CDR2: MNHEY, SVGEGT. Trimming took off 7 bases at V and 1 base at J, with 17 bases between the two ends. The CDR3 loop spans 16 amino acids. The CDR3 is CASTQRGAGSNQPQHF. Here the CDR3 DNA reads TGTGCCAGCACCCAAAGGGGGGCGGGGAGCAATCAGCCCCAGCATTTT.

This CDR3 reads CASPGGMDTEAFF. The CDR3 region has the DNA TGTGCCAGCCCAGGAGGGATGGACACTGAAGCTTTCTTT. The chain is built from TRBV12-3 or TRBV12-4 and TRBJ1-1, with D unclear. The V and J ends lost 8 bases and 3 bases respectively, with 13 bases between them. This CDR3 region has 13 residues.

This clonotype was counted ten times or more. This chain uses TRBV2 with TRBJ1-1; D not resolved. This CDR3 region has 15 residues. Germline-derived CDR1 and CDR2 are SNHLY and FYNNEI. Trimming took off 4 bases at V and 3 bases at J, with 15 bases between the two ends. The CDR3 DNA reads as TGTGCCAGCAGTGGAGGGTGGTACGAAGACACTGAAGCTTTCTTT. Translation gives CASSGGWYEDTEAFF.

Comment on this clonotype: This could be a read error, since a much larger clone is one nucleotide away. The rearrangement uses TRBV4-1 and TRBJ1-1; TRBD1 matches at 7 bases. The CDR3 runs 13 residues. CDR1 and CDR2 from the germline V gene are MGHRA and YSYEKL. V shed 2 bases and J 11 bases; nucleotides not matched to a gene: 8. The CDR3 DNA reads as TGCGCCAGCAGCCAATTCACAGGGGCGGATGCTTTCTTT. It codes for CASSQFTGADAFF.

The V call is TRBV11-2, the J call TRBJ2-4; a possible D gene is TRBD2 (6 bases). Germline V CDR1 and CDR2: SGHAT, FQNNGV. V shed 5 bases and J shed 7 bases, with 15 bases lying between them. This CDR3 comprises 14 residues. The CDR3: CASSGLRRANIQYF. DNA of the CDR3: TGTGCCAGCAGCGGCCTCCGGAGGGCCAACATTCAGTACTTC.

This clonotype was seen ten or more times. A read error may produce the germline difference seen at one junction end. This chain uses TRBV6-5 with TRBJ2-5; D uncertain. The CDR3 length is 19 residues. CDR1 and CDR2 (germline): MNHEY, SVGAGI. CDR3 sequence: CAGSYHPADSNSLMKTQYF. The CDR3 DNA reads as TGTGCCGGCAGTTACCATCCGGCAGACTCCAACTCGCTCATGAAGACCCAGTACTTC.

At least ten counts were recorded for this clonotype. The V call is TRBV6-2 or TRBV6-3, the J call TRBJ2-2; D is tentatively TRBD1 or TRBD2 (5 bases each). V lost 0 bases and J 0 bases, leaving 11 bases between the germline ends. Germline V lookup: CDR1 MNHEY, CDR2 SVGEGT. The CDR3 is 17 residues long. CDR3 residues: CASSYSRGRPNTGELFF. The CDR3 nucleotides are TGTGCCAGCAGTTACTCGAGGGGCCGCCCGAACACCGGGGAGCTGTTTTTT.

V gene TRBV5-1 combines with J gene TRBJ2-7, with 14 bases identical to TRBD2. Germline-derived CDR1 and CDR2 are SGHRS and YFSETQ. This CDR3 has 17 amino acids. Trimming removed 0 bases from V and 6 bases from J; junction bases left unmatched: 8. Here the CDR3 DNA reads TGCGCCAGCAGCTTGGGACAGCCGGGACTAGCGGGAGTCGAGCAGTACTTC. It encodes CASSLGQPGLAGVEQYF.

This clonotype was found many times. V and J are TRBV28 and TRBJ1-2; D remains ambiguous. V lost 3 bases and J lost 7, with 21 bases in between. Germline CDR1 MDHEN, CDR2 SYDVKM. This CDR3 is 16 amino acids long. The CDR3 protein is CASSLEAPGAASGYTF. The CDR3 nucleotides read TGTGCCAGCAGTTTGGAGGCGCCAGGTGCTGCGAGTGGCTACACCTTC.

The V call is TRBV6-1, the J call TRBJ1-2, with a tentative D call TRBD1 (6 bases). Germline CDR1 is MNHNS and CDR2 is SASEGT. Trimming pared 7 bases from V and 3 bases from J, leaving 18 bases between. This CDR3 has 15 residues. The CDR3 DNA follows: TGTGCCAGCAAGGTCCGGGACACCGAACACTATGGCTACACCTTC. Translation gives CASKVRDTEHYGYTF.

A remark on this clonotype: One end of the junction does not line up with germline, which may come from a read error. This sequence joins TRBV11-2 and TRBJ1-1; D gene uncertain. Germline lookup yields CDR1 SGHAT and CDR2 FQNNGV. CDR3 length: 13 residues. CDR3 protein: CASSPPTNAEAFF. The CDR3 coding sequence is TGTGCCAGCAGCCCCCCCACGAACGCTGAAGCTTTCTTT.

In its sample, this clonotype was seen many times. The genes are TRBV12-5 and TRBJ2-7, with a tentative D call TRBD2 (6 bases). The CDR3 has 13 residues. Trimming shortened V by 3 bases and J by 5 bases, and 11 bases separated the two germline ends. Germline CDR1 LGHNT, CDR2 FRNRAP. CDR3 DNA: TGTGCTAGTGGTTTAGGAGGGGCCAACGAGCAGTACTTC. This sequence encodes CASGLGGANEQYF.

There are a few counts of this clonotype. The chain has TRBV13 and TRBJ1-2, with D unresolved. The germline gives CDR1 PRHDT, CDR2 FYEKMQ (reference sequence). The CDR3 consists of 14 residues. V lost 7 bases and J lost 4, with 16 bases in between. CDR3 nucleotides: TGTGCCAGCAAACCGGTAATCCTTCCCTATGGCTACACCTTC. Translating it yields CASKPVILPYGYTF.

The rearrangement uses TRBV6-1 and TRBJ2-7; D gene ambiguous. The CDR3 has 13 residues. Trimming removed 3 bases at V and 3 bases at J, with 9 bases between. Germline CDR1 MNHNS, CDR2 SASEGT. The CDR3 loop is CASSDYIDYEQYF. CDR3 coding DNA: TGTGCCAGCAGTGATTACATAGACTACGAGCAGTACTTC.

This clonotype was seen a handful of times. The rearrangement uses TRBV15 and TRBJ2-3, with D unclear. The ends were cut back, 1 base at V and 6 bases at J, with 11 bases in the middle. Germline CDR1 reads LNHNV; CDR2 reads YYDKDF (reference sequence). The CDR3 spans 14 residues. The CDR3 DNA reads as TGTGCCACCAGCAGAGCTCAGTTGCTGGATACGCAGTATTTT. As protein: CATSRAQLLDTQYF.

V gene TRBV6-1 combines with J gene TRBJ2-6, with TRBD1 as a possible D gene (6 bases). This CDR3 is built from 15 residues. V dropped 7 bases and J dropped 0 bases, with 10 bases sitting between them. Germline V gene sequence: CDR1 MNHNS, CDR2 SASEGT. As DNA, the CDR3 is TGTGCCAGCAAGGCAGGGGCCTCTGGGGCCAACGTCCTGACTTTC. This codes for CASKAGASGANVLTF.

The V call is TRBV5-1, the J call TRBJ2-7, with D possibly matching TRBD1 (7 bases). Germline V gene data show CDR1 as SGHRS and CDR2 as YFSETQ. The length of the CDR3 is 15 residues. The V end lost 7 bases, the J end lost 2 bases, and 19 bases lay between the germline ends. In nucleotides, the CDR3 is TGCGCCAGCCGGGAGCTTCCGGGACAGACCTACGAGCAGTACTTC. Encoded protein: CASRELPGQTYEQYF.

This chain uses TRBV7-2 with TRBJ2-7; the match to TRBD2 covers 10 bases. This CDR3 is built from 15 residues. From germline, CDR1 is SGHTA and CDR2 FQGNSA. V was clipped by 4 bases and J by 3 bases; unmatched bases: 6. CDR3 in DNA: TGTGCCAGCAGCTCAACGGGACTAGCGAGCTACGAGCAGTACTTC. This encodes CASSSTGLASYEQYF.

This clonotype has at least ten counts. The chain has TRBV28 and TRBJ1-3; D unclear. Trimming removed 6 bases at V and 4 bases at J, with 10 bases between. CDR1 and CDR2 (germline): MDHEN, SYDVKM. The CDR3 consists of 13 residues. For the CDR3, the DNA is TGTGCCAGCAGCTCCAGACTCGGAAACACCATATATTTT. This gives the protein CASSSRLGNTIYF.

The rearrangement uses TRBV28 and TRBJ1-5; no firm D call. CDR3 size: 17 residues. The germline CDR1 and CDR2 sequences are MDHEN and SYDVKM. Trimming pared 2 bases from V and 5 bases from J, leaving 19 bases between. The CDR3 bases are TGTGCCAGCAGTTTAGCGCTATGGGCAGGACGGGATCAGCCCCAGCATTTT. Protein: CASSLALWAGRDQPQHF.

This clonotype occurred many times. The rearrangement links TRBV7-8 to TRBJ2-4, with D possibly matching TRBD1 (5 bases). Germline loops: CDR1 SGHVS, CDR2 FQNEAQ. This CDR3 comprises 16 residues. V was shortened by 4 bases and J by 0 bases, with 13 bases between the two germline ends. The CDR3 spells CASSSQGQLAKNIQYF. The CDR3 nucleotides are TGTGCCAGCAGCTCCCAAGGACAACTAGCCAAAAACATTCAGTACTTC.

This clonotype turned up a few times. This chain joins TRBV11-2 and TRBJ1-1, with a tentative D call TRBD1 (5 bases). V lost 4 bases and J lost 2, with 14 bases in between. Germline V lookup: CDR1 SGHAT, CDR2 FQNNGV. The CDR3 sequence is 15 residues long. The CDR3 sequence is CASSSVRRGNTEAFF. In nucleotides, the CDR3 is TGTGCCAGCAGCTCGGTTCGAAGGGGCAACACTGAAGCTTTCTTT.